A single sample gave rise to the 6 T cell receptor beta chains below, sequenced in a study of control samples from healthy donors and cancer patients. TCRdb's table, derived via immunoSEQ multiplex PCR, lists solely in-frame clones and lacks some. The sample includes roughly 81,000 clones, roughly 84% of them seen just once. Sequencing input: PBMCs. These receptors originate from a man aged 60 to 69 with head and neck cancer.

The genes are TRBV13 and TRBJ2-7; D ambiguous. This CDR3 is 12 amino acids long. Trimming removed 1 base at V and 7 bases at J, with 8 bases between. From germline, CDR1 is PRHDT and CDR2 FYEKMQ (reference sequence). The chain's CDR3 is CASSLEGREQYF. Here the CDR3 DNA reads TGTGCCAGCAGCTTAGAAGGGCGGGAGCAGTACTTC.

The J gene is TRBJ2-2, the V gene TRBV24-1; 7 nucleotides line up with TRBD1. V shed 5 bases, J shed 1 base, and the junction held 9 bases outside the gene matches. This CDR3 spans 17 amino acids. CDR1 is KGHDR and CDR2 is SFDVKD in the germline V gene. The CDR3 DNA reads as TGTGCCACCAGTGGGTCTACCGGGACAGAGAACACCGGGGAGCTGTTTTTT. This sequence encodes CATSGSTGTENTGELFF.

The chain recombines TRBV28 with TRBJ1-1, with D unclear. CDR1 and CDR2 from the germline V gene are MDHEN and SYDVKM. The CDR3 extends over 16 amino acids. Deletions cut 4 bases from V and 3 bases from J, with 18 bases between. CDR3 in amino acids: CASSSPGIGRDTEAFF. The CDR3 nucleotides read TGTGCCAGCAGTTCCCCCGGAATCGGGAGGGACACTGAAGCTTTCTTT.

V usage is TRBV6-6 and J usage is TRBJ1-5; D uncertain. This CDR3 region has 14 residues. CDR1 and CDR2 (germline): MNHNY, SVGAGI (reference sequence). Trimming cost V 2 bases and J 8 bases, with 13 bases left between them. The CDR3 DNA sequence: TGTGCCAGCAGTTACGGCTCAGAATCAGAGCCCCAGCATTTT. It translates to CASSYGSESEPQHF.

This clone has a single count. J is TRBJ2-7 and V is TRBV12-3 or TRBV12-4, with D unclear. Trimming removed 8 bases at V and 0 bases at J, with 8 bases between. This CDR3 is 12 amino acids long. The CDR3 is CASGWSSYEQYF. For the CDR3, the DNA is TGTGCCAGCGGTTGGAGCTCCTACGAGCAGTACTTC.

This rearrangement joins TRBV5-1 to TRBJ2-3, with D possibly being TRBD1 (5 bases). V gave up 4 bases and J gave up 6 bases, with 15 bases separating them. CDR3 length: 14 residues. Germline loops: CDR1 SGHRS, CDR2 YFSETQ. CDR3: CASSPAVRQDTQYF. CDR3 nucleotide sequence: TGCGCCAGCAGCCCGGCAGTCCGACAGGATACGCAGTATTTT. Based on the CDR3 plus reference TRBV5-1 and TRBJ2-3, the full variable domain is KAGVTQTPRYLIKTRGQQVTLSCSPISGHRSVSWYQQTPGQGLQFLFEYFSETQRNKGNFPGRFSGRQFSNSRSEMNVSTLELGDSALYLCASSPAVRQDTQYFGPGTRLTVL.